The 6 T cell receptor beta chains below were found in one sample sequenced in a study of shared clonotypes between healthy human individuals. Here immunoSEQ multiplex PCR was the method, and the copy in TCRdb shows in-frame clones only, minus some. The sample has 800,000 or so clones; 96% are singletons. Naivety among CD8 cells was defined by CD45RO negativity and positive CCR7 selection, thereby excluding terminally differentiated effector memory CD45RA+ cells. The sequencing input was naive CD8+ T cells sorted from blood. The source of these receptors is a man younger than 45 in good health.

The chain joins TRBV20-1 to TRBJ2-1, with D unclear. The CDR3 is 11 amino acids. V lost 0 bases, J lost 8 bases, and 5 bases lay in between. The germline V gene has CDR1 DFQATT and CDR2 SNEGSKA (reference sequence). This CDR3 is CSAREVHEQFF. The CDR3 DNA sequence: TGCAGTGCTAGAGAAGTTCATGAGCAGTTCTTC.

CDR3 in DNA: TGCGCCAGCAGCGACCAGGGTCTGGATGAAAAACTGTTTTTT. Its translation: CASSDQGLDEKLFF. This rearrangement joins TRBV4-1 to TRBJ1-4, with D perhaps TRBD1 (5 bases). V lost 5 bases and J 6 bases, leaving 13 bases between the germline ends. Germline V lookup: CDR1 MGHRA, CDR2 YSYEKL. This CDR3 is built from 14 residues.

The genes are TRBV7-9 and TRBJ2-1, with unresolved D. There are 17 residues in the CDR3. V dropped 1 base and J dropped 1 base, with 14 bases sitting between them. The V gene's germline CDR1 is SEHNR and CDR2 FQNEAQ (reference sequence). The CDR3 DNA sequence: TGTGCCAGCAGCTTAGGTTTTATGGCGGATTCCTACAATGAGCAGTTCTTC. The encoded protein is CASSLGFMADSYNEQFF.

The CDR3 spells CASSEDQINNEQFF. CDR3 bases: TGTGCCAGCAGCGAAGACCAGATAAACAATGAGCAGTTCTTC. This rearrangement joins TRBV13 to TRBJ2-1; no clear D. The CDR3 runs 14 residues. Germline CDR1 PRHDT, CDR2 FYEKMQ (reference sequence). The ends were cut back, 5 bases at V and 5 bases at J, with 13 bases in the middle.

The CDR3 DNA reads TGTGCCTGGAGTTTCGACGGGATACATACAGATACGCAGTATTTT. Encoded protein: CAWSFDGIHTDTQYF. J is TRBJ2-3 and V is TRBV30; tentatively, D is TRBD2 (5 bases). Trimming took 2 bases from V and 3 from J, leaving 15 bases between them. Germline V gene sequence: CDR1 GTSNPN, CDR2 SVGIG (reference sequence). CDR3 length equals 15 residues.

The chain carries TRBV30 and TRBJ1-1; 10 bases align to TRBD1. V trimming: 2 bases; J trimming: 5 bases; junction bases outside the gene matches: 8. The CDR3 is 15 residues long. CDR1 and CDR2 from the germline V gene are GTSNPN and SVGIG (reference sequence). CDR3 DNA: TGTGCCTGGAGTTATCCGGGACAGGGGTGGACTGAAGCTTTCTTT. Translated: CAWSYPGQGWTEAFF.